This TCR beta chain is drawn from a study of blood T cell repertoires in COVID-19. Per the original data handling: Reference gene primer amplification gave nucleated cell count estimates. Repertoires were generated with immunoSEQ multiplex PCR, while TCRdb's copy carries only in-frame clones and drops some. D and trimming come from the DNA, and the V and J calls and clone size come from that table. Of 30,000 to 45,000 clones listed, approximately 80% are singletons. The CDR3 totals 15 residues. Germline V gene sequence: CDR1 SGHRS, CDR2 YFSETQ. V shed 3 bases, J shed 9 bases, and the junction held 7 bases outside the gene matches.

Material for sequencing was peripheral blood. The sequence came from a human donor in a cohort sampled during active COVID-19. The chain recombines TRBV5-1 with TRBJ2-1; 12 bases map to TRBD2. DNA for the CDR3: TGCGCCAGCAGCTGGTCTAGCGGGGGGGCAGGTGAGCAGTTCTTC. It is translated as CASSWSSGGAGEQFF.